A single T cell receptor beta chain is shown here with its context. Antigen unknown. A read error may produce the germline difference seen at one junction end. The sample originates from a study of cytomegalovirus exposure and HLA in healthy donors. The PCR had 60 Vbeta and 13 Jbeta primers. The assay was immunoSEQ multiplex PCR, and TCRdb's table has in-frame clones only and misses some. The sample includes approximately 99,000 clones, roughly 83% of them seen just once. Study-wide results and limits: An analysis that was carried out later associated 16,951 TCR beta sequences with HLA alleles at 0.05 false discovery rate. In a later analysis, a genetic analysis reported fewer productive-TCR N-insertions in an Asian-associated ancestry cluster than the cohort average.

The CDR3 covers 13 residues. Germline assignment: CDR1 GTSNPN and CDR2 SVGIG (reference sequence). The chain carries TRBV30 and TRBJ2-5; D gene unclear. The sequenced material came from PBMCs. The sequence was obtained from a male donor in good health and CMV-seropositive. The DNA of the CDR3 is TGTGCCTGGAGTGCAGCGCTCCAAGAGGCCCAGTACTTC. Its protein is CAWSAALQEAQYF.